Listed below are T cell receptor beta chains from one sample, sequenced in a study of identical twins. TCRdb re-derived calls from the 5' RACE reads in MiXCR, one entry per CDR3 protein. The table lists some 190,000 distinct CDR3 sequences, about 15% of them singletons. These sequences were also reported in another study, on T cells expressing NK-cell markers.

Sequencing used CD8+ T cells sorted from blood. These receptor sequences come from a woman between 18 and 29 years old in good health. Both conserved end residues are part of each CDR3. Each record gives: clone size, V gene, D gene, J gene, CDR3 length, CDR3 DNA, CDR3 protein. A D gene is named only where the DNA matches it firmly. Clone sizes are given selectively: once, few, many, or a class where the clone is expanded.

clone size: few; V gene: TRBV2; D gene: .; J gene: TRBJ2-7; CDR3 length: 14; CDR3 DNA: TGTGCCAGCAGTGACGGAGGCCCGGGATACGAGCAGTACTTC; CDR3 protein: CASSDGGPGYEQYF
clone size: .; V gene: TRBV19; D gene: .; J gene: TRBJ1-2; CDR3 length: 14; CDR3 DNA: TGTGCCAGTAGTACGGACACCTTTCTGCATGGCTACACCTTC; CDR3 protein: CASSTDTFLHGYTF
clone size: few; V gene: TRBV7-6; D gene: .; J gene: TRBJ2-7; CDR3 length: 16; CDR3 DNA: TGTGCCAGCAGCGTCGGTGGGGTGAGGGGATCCTACGAGCAGTACTTC; CDR3 protein: CASSVGGVRGSYEQYF
clone size: many; V gene: TRBV29-1; D gene: TRBD1; J gene: TRBJ2-7; CDR3 length: 12; CDR3 DNA: TGCAGCGCCCCGGGACAGTGCTACGAGCAGTACTTC; CDR3 protein: CSAPGQCYEQYF
clone size: few; V gene: TRBV7-9; D gene: .; J gene: TRBJ2-3; CDR3 length: 15; CDR3 DNA: TGTGCCAGCAGCTCCCTCGGGATAGATGCAGATACGCAGTATTTT; CDR3 protein: CASSSLGIDADTQYF
clone size: .; V gene: TRBV7-2; D gene: .; J gene: TRBJ2-7; CDR3 length: 14; CDR3 DNA: TGTGCCAGCAGCTTACAGGGGGGAACCTACGAGCAGTACTTC; CDR3 protein: CASSLQGGTYEQYF
clone size: .; V gene: TRBV29-1; D gene: TRBD1; J gene: TRBJ1-1; CDR3 length: 13; CDR3 DNA: TGCAGCGCCCAGGGGGTGTCGAACACTGAAGCTTTCTTT; CDR3 protein: CSAQGVSNTEAFF
clone size: few; V gene: TRBV7-9; D gene: TRBD2; J gene: TRBJ2-7; CDR3 length: 15; CDR3 DNA: TGTGCCAGCAGCTTAGCTCCTAGCGGAATCTACGAGCAGTACTTC; CDR3 protein: CASSLAPSGIYEQYF
clone size: few; V gene: TRBV7-2; D gene: TRBD1; J gene: TRBJ2-7; CDR3 length: 16; CDR3 DNA: TGTGCCAGCAGCTTAGGTCCGGGACAGGGCTTAGATGGGCAGTACTTC; CDR3 protein: CASSLGPGQGLDGQYF
clone size: .; V gene: TRBV7-9; D gene: TRBD1; J gene: TRBJ1-2; CDR3 length: 16; CDR3 DNA: TGTGCCAGCAGCTCTGGAGGGGGCTTGCGGTCGAATGGCTACACCTTC; CDR3 protein: CASSSGGGLRSNGYTF
clone size: .; V gene: TRBV6-1; D gene: TRBD1; J gene: TRBJ1-2; CDR3 length: 16; CDR3 DNA: TGTGCCAGCAGTGAAAATACCGGGACAGGCGACTATGGCTACACCTTC; CDR3 protein: CASSENTGTGDYGYTF
clone size: few; V gene: TRBV14; D gene: TRBD2; J gene: TRBJ2-3; CDR3 length: 16; CDR3 DNA: TGTGCCAGCAGCCAGGCGCCGGGACTAGCTCCGGATACGCAGTATTTT; CDR3 protein: CASSQAPGLAPDTQYF
clone size: .; V gene: TRBV18; D gene: TRBD2; J gene: TRBJ2-2; CDR3 length: 16; CDR3 DNA: TGTGCCAGCTCACCTGGAGCGGGACCTAACACCGGGGAGCTGTTTTTT; CDR3 protein: CASSPGAGPNTGELFF
clone size: .; V gene: TRBV20-1; D gene: .; J gene: TRBJ1-1; CDR3 length: 14; CDR3 DNA: TGCAGTGCCCCAGGGTGGGACCCGAACACTGAAGCTTTCTTT; CDR3 protein: CSAPGWDPNTEAFF
clone size: .; V gene: TRBV20-1; D gene: .; J gene: TRBJ2-1; CDR3 length: 15; CDR3 DNA: TGCAGTGCGACCGTCTGGCAGAGCTCCTACAATGAGCAGTTCTTC; CDR3 protein: CSATVWQSSYNEQFF
clone size: few; V gene: TRBV4-3; D gene: .; J gene: TRBJ2-7; CDR3 length: 14; CDR3 DNA: TGCGCCAGCAGCCAAGGGTTGGGAACCTACGAGCAGTACTTC; CDR3 protein: CASSQGLGTYEQYF
clone size: once; V gene: TRBV11-2; D gene: .; J gene: TRBJ2-3; CDR3 length: 11; CDR3 DNA: TGTGCCAGCAGCTTAGGGGCTAGGCAGTATTTT; CDR3 protein: CASSLGARQYF
clone size: few; V gene: TRBV7-8; D gene: .; J gene: TRBJ2-3; CDR3 length: 16; CDR3 DNA: TGTGCCAGCAGCTTCTTAAAAGTTACTAGCACAGATACGCAGTATTTT; CDR3 protein: CASSFLKVTSTDTQYF
clone size: few; V gene: TRBV29-1; D gene: .; J gene: TRBJ1-2; CDR3 length: 12; CDR3 DNA: TGCAGCGTTGAATCGACAGGTGCCGGCTACACCTTC; CDR3 protein: CSVESTGAGYTF
clone size: .; V gene: TRBV27; D gene: .; J gene: TRBJ2-7; CDR3 length: 15; CDR3 DNA: TGTGCCAGCAGTTTAAGTGGGAGTAGGAGCGGCGAGCAGTACTTC; CDR3 protein: CASSLSGSRSGEQYF
clone size: .; V gene: TRBV10-3; D gene: .; J gene: TRBJ2-7; CDR3 length: 13; CDR3 DNA: TGTGCCATCAGCGGAGGTACTGACTACGAGCAGTACTTC; CDR3 protein: CAISGGTDYEQYF
clone size: .; V gene: TRBV15; D gene: TRBD2; J gene: TRBJ2-3; CDR3 length: 16; CDR3 DNA: TGTGCCACCAGCAGAGATGGGCGACTAGCTCCAGATACGCAGTATTTT; CDR3 protein: CATSRDGRLAPDTQYF
clone size: .; V gene: TRBV6-5; D gene: .; J gene: TRBJ1-1; CDR3 length: 15; CDR3 DNA: TGTGCCAGCAGTTACTCGGGCAGGGAGGGCACTGAAGCTTTCTTT; CDR3 protein: CASSYSGREGTEAFF
clone size: .; V gene: TRBV6-2/TRBV6-3; D gene: .; J gene: TRBJ1-1; CDR3 length: 13; CDR3 DNA: TGTGCCAGCAGTTACCTAGGCCACACTGAAGCTTTCTTT; CDR3 protein: CASSYLGHTEAFF
clone size: few; V gene: TRBV7-9; D gene: .; J gene: TRBJ2-7; CDR3 length: 13; CDR3 DNA: TGTGCCAGCAGCTTAGCTTTAGCGCTCGAGCAGTACTTC; CDR3 protein: CASSLALALEQYF
clone size: .; V gene: TRBV7-2; D gene: TRBD1; J gene: TRBJ1-6; CDR3 length: 13; CDR3 DNA: TGTGCCTCACTAGGGGGCTGGAATTCACCCCTCCACTTT; CDR3 protein: CASLGGWNSPLHF
clone size: .; V gene: TRBV7-9; D gene: .; J gene: TRBJ2-7; CDR3 length: 12; CDR3 DNA: TGTGCCAGCAGCCCGACGGGGAGTGACCAGTACTTC; CDR3 protein: CASSPTGSDQYF
clone size: few; V gene: TRBV29-1; D gene: .; J gene: TRBJ2-3; CDR3 length: 15; CDR3 DNA: TGCAGCGTTGAGGGTGGCCGGGGGAGCACAGATACGCAGTATTTT; CDR3 protein: CSVEGGRGSTDTQYF
clone size: few; V gene: TRBV10-3; D gene: TRBD2; J gene: TRBJ2-3; CDR3 length: 18; CDR3 DNA: TGTGCCATCAGTGAGTCGAAGACTAGCGGGGGGTGGCCAGATACGCAGTATTTT; CDR3 protein: CAISESKTSGGWPDTQYF
clone size: .; V gene: TRBV25-1; D gene: .; J gene: TRBJ2-5; CDR3 length: 15; CDR3 DNA: TGTGCCAGCAGTGAATATGATGTGGCACACGATACCCAGTACTTC; CDR3 protein: CASSEYDVAHDTQYF
clone size: .; V gene: TRBV9; D gene: TRBD1; J gene: TRBJ2-2; CDR3 length: 18; CDR3 DNA: TGTGCCAGCAGCCCACGGGACAGGGGAGATGGGACGACCGGGGAGCTGTTTTTT; CDR3 protein: CASSPRDRGDGTTGELFF
clone size: few; V gene: TRBV7-9; D gene: .; J gene: TRBJ1-1; CDR3 length: 12; CDR3 DNA: TGTGCCAGCAGCTTATCAGGGGCCGAAGCTTTCTTT; CDR3 protein: CASSLSGAEAFF
clone size: few; V gene: TRBV12-3/TRBV12-4; D gene: .; J gene: TRBJ2-1; CDR3 length: 16; CDR3 DNA: TGTGCCAGCAGTTTAGGTAAAGCTAGGACCTACAATGAGCAGTTCTTC; CDR3 protein: CASSLGKARTYNEQFF
clone size: many; V gene: TRBV10-3; D gene: .; J gene: TRBJ2-2; CDR3 length: 14; CDR3 DNA: TGTGCCATCAGTCCTCGGACAGACACCGGGGAGCTGTTTTTT; CDR3 protein: CAISPRTDTGELFF
clone size: .; V gene: TRBV12-3/TRBV12-4; D gene: .; J gene: TRBJ2-4; CDR3 length: 14; CDR3 DNA: TGTGCCAGCAGTTCCTCCTTAGCCAAAAACATTCAGTACTTC; CDR3 protein: CASSSSLAKNIQYF
clone size: few; V gene: TRBV20-1; D gene: TRBD2; J gene: TRBJ2-7; CDR3 length: 16; CDR3 DNA: TGCAGTGCTACAACCTCCGGGAGCGGGAGAGTCAACGAGCAGTACTTC; CDR3 protein: CSATTSGSGRVNEQYF
clone size: .; V gene: TRBV12-3/TRBV12-4; D gene: TRBD2; J gene: TRBJ2-1; CDR3 length: 17; CDR3 DNA: TGTGCCAGCAGTACCCCCCTGACTAGCAGATCCTACAATGAGCAGTTCTTC; CDR3 protein: CASSTPLTSRSYNEQFF
clone size: .; V gene: TRBV18; D gene: .; J gene: TRBJ2-7; CDR3 length: 14; CDR3 DNA: TGTGCCAGCTCAGTAGCTAGCGTGGATTACGAGCAGTACTTC; CDR3 protein: CASSVASVDYEQYF
clone size: .; V gene: TRBV12-3/TRBV12-4; D gene: .; J gene: TRBJ2-7; CDR3 length: 13; CDR3 DNA: TGTGCCAGCAGTTTCCCTCCCCCGGGGCGACAGTACTTC; CDR3 protein: CASSFPPPGRQYF
clone size: .; V gene: TRBV12-3/TRBV12-4; D gene: .; J gene: TRBJ2-1; CDR3 length: 14; CDR3 DNA: TGTGCCAGCTGGGGCTTGACCTCCTACAATGAGCAGTTCTTC; CDR3 protein: CASWGLTSYNEQFF
clone size: .; V gene: TRBV20-1; D gene: TRBD2; J gene: TRBJ2-3; CDR3 length: 16; CDR3 DNA: TGCAGTGCTTCTACTAGCGGGGGGGCGGTCCCAGATACGCAGTATTTT; CDR3 protein: CSASTSGGAVPDTQYF
clone size: many; V gene: TRBV5-1; D gene: TRBD1; J gene: TRBJ1-1; CDR3 length: 16; CDR3 DNA: TGCGCCAGCAGCCCTGGACAGGGAGGAATGAACACTGAAGCTTTCTTT; CDR3 protein: CASSPGQGGMNTEAFF
clone size: few; V gene: TRBV3-1; D gene: TRBD2; J gene: TRBJ2-3; CDR3 length: 14; CDR3 DNA: TGTGCCAGCAGCCAATTGCGCGGGAGGGATACGCAGTATTTT; CDR3 protein: CASSQLRGRDTQYF
clone size: .; V gene: TRBV12-3/TRBV12-4; D gene: .; J gene: TRBJ1-1; CDR3 length: 14; CDR3 DNA: TGTGCCAGCAGTTTTGGGCAGTTCAACACTGAAGCTTTCTTT; CDR3 protein: CASSFGQFNTEAFF
clone size: .; V gene: TRBV3-1; D gene: TRBD1; J gene: TRBJ2-5; CDR3 length: 17; CDR3 DNA: TGTGCCAGCAGCCAAGATTTCCGGGACAGGGCACAAGAGACCCAGTACTTC; CDR3 protein: CASSQDFRDRAQETQYF
clone size: .; V gene: TRBV6-2/TRBV6-3; D gene: TRBD2; J gene: TRBJ2-7; CDR3 length: 14; CDR3 DNA: TGTGCCAGCAGTACCAGGGAGGGCAGGTACGAGCAGTACTTC; CDR3 protein: CASSTREGRYEQYF
clone size: .; V gene: TRBV11-1; D gene: .; J gene: TRBJ2-7; CDR3 length: 15; CDR3 DNA: TGTGCCAGCAGCTTAGCGCGTACAGCCTCCTACGAGCAGTACTTC; CDR3 protein: CASSLARTASYEQYF
clone size: few; V gene: TRBV18; D gene: .; J gene: TRBJ2-2; CDR3 length: 12; CDR3 DNA: TGTGCCAGCTCAATAAACCCCGGGGAGCTGTTTTTT; CDR3 protein: CASSINPGELFF
clone size: .; V gene: TRBV5-1; D gene: .; J gene: TRBJ2-7; CDR3 length: 12; CDR3 DNA: TGCGCCAGCAGTCTACTCCCGGGGGAGCAGTACTTC; CDR3 protein: CASSLLPGEQYF
clone size: .; V gene: TRBV7-9; D gene: .; J gene: TRBJ2-1; CDR3 length: 17; CDR3 DNA: TGTGCCAGCAGCTTAGAATGGACTCCCGCGGGGTACAATGAGCAGTTCTTC; CDR3 protein: CASSLEWTPAGYNEQFF
clone size: .; V gene: TRBV7-8; D gene: TRBD1; J gene: TRBJ2-2; CDR3 length: 16; CDR3 DNA: TGTGCCAGCAGCTCGGGACAGGGGACAATCACCGGGGAGCTGTTTTTT; CDR3 protein: CASSSGQGTITGELFF
clone size: .; V gene: TRBV20-1; D gene: TRBD1; J gene: TRBJ2-7; CDR3 length: 15; CDR3 DNA: TGCAGTGCCGATTCCCGGGACAGGGGTTCCTACGAGCAGTACTTC; CDR3 protein: CSADSRDRGSYEQYF
clone size: many; V gene: TRBV10-3; D gene: .; J gene: TRBJ2-1; CDR3 length: 11; CDR3 DNA: TGTGCCATCAGTTCCGACAATGAGCAGTTCTTC; CDR3 protein: CAISSDNEQFF
clone size: many; V gene: TRBV5-1; D gene: TRBD1; J gene: TRBJ2-7; CDR3 length: 14; CDR3 DNA: TGCGCCAGCAGCCACGGGACAGGTACCTACGAGCAGTACTTC; CDR3 protein: CASSHGTGTYEQYF
clone size: few; V gene: TRBV2; D gene: TRBD1; J gene: TRBJ2-6; CDR3 length: 17; CDR3 DNA: TGTGCCAGCAGTGAGCGGGACAGGGGTTCTGGGGCCAACGTCCTGACTTTC; CDR3 protein: CASSERDRGSGANVLTF
clone size: .; V gene: TRBV9; D gene: .; J gene: TRBJ1-1; CDR3 length: 13; CDR3 DNA: TGTGCCAGCAGCTCGAGGGGGAACACTGAAGCTTTCTTT; CDR3 protein: CASSSRGNTEAFF
clone size: few; V gene: TRBV6-1; D gene: .; J gene: TRBJ2-1; CDR3 length: 15; CDR3 DNA: TGTGCCAGCTCCTTTGAGGGGGGAGAATACAATGAGCAGTTCTTC; CDR3 protein: CASSFEGGEYNEQFF